This T cell receptor beta chain was found in a study of cytomegalovirus exposure and HLA in healthy donors. Turning to the study itself: T cells numbering some 170 million yielded around 120 million unique TCR beta sequences in an earlier analysis. Findings and limits, study-wide: Per published accounts, TCR beta sequences correctly predicted the HLA-A and HLA-B alleles of most subjects. TCR sequences were mostly rare, though some public TCRs occurred in many donors. Researchers reported in a later analysis that a missense DCLRE1C variant was tied to TCR beta V- and J-gene trimming.

Use of 60 Vbeta and 13 Jbeta primers characterized the PCR. Assay: immunoSEQ multiplex PCR; the TCRdb copy retains only in-frame clones and omits some. This sample has about 140,000 clones; roughly 80% occur once, and the top ten carry about 10%. In regard to this clone: Its antigen is undetermined.

Source material: PBMCs. The source is a woman between 50 and 59 years old in good health and CMV-seropositive.

The chain's CDR3 is CASSLGTGDGYTF. The CDR3, as DNA: TGTGCCAGCAGCTTGGGGACAGGGGATGGCTACACCTTC. The genes are TRBV7-3 and TRBJ1-2; 10 positions match TRBD1. Unmatched junction bases numbered 1, after V lost 3 bases and J lost 6 bases. The CDR3 totals 13 residues. Germline loops: CDR1 SGHTA, CDR2 FQGTGA.